A selection of T cell receptor beta chains follows, all from one sample in a study of cytomegalovirus exposure and HLA in healthy donors. TCRdb's copy holds only in-frame clones and misses some; the assay was immunoSEQ multiplex PCR. Among about 250,000 clones, roughly two thirds were seen once, and the ten largest hold under 3%. Sequenced sample: PBMCs. These TCRs come from a female donor in good health and CMV-seronegative. CDR3s include the opening cysteine and the closing phenylalanine or tryptophan. A D gene is named only where the DNA matches it firmly. Expanded clones are given a class, and other clones once, few, many or no size at all.

cdr3_length	v_call	clone_size	j_call	d_call	cdr3_aa	cdr3_nt
16	TRBV5-1	.	TRBJ2-3	TRBD1	CASSTGQGGSTDTQYF	TGCGCCAGCAGCACAGGACAGGGTGGTAGTACAGATACGCAGTATTTT
16	TRBV11-2	.	TRBJ1-1	.	CASSYARTPAVTEAFF	TGTGCCAGCAGCTATGCTCGGACTCCCGCGGTCACTGAAGCTTTCTTT
14	TRBV7-2	.	TRBJ2-2	.	CASSFSGGTGELFF	TGTGCCAGCAGCTTTAGCGGCGGAACCGGGGAGCTGTTTTTT
13	TRBV11-3	.	TRBJ2-1	.	CASSPRGSWEQFF	TGTGCCAGCAGCCCTCGCGGGTCCTGGGAGCAGTTCTTC
12	TRBV7-9	.	TRBJ2-7	.	CSSSALGAEQYF	TGTTCCAGCAGCGCGTTGGGAGCCGAGCAGTACTTC
17	TRBV28	.	TRBJ1-5	.	CASSPIHVQAGNQPQHF	TGTGCCAGCAGCCCAATCCACGTCCAAGCAGGAAATCAGCCCCAGCATTTT
14	TRBV14	.	TRBJ1-1	.	CASSLEAMNTEAFF	TGTGCCAGCAGTCTCGAGGCAATGAACACTGAAGCTTTCTTT
14	TRBV5-1	.	TRBJ2-1	.	CASSLEALRNEQFF	TGCGCCAGCAGCTTGGAAGCCCTGCGGAATGAGCAGTTCTTC
14	TRBV6-5	once	TRBJ1-5	TRBD1	CASSPTGAVSTQHF	TGTGCCAGCAGCCCAACAGGGGCTGTATCGACCCAGCATTTT
15	TRBV5-1	.	TRBJ1-1	TRBD1	CASSYRQGLGPEAFF	TGCGCCAGCAGCTATCGACAGGGGTTGGGGCCTGAAGCTTTCTTT
14	TRBV10-2	.	TRBJ2-1	TRBD2	CASRLAGAYNEQFF	TGCGCCAGCAGACTAGCGGGGGCCTACAATGAGCAGTTCTTC
16	TRBV15	few	TRBJ2-1	TRBD2	CATSRRTSGATNEQFF	TGTGCCACCAGCAGAAGGACTAGCGGAGCGACCAATGAGCAGTTCTTC
16	TRBV5-6	.	TRBJ2-5	.	CASSRGGRADQETQYF	TGTGCCAGCAGCCGAGGCGGGCGGGCGGACCAAGAGACCCAGTACTTC
14	TRBV18	.	TRBJ1-2	TRBD1	CASSPPGQAGGYTF	TGTGCCAGCTCACCACCCGGACAGGCAGGTGGCTACACCTTC
17	TRBV15	.	TRBJ2-1	.	CATSREERDRASSEQFF	TGTGCCACCAGCAGAGAAGAACGGGATCGTGCCTCAAGTGAGCAGTTCTTC
15	TRBV6-5	once	TRBJ2-7	.	CASSYPGQYPYEQYF	TGTGCCAGCAGTTACCCCGGACAGTATCCCTACGAGCAGTACTTC
17	TRBV4-1	few	TRBJ2-1	.	CASSHPRGSIAYNEQFF	TGCGCCAGCAGCCATCCCAGGGGTAGTATCGCCTACAATGAGCAGTTCTTC
13	TRBV30	.	TRBJ1-6	.	CAWSDSSNSPLHF	TGTGCCTGGTCGGACAGCTCTAATTCACCCCTCCACTTT
16	TRBV11-2	.	TRBJ1-1	.	CASSWFSGYEDTEAFF	TGTGCCAGCAGCTGGTTCTCAGGGTATGAGGACACTGAAGCTTTCTTT
12	TRBV6-1	.	TRBJ1-2	.	CASSDRNYGYTF	TGTGCCAGCAGTGACAGGAACTATGGCTACACCTTC
14	TRBV10-3	.	TRBJ2-7	TRBD2	CATQPSGNSYEQYF	TGTGCCACCCAACCTAGCGGGAACTCCTACGAGCAGTACTTC
14	TRBV6-1	.	TRBJ1-5	.	CASSGQGSNQPQHF	TGTGCCAGCAGTGGGCAGGGTAGCAATCAGCCCCAGCATTTT
16	TRBV11-3	.	TRBJ1-1	.	CASSLDGGGDGTEAFF	TGTGCCAGCAGCTTAGATGGCGGGGGCGATGGCACTGAAGCTTTCTTT
12	TRBV5-1	.	TRBJ2-5	.	CASSYGQETQYF	TGCGCCAGCAGCTACGGCCAAGAGACCCAGTACTTC
14	TRBV18	.	TRBJ2-3	.	CASSPQGRADTQYF	TGTGCCAGCTCACCACAGGGGCGCGCAGATACGCAGTATTTT
13	TRBV11-2	.	TRBJ2-7	TRBD1	CASSRQGAYEQYF	TGTGCCAGCAGCCGACAGGGGGCTTACGAGCAGTACTTC
16	TRBV14	.	TRBJ2-7	.	CASSQLFGVSSYEQYF	TGTGCCAGCAGCCAACTCTTCGGGGTCAGCTCCTACGAGCAGTACTTC
14	TRBV13	.	TRBJ2-3	TRBD1	CASRSDRETDTQYF	TGTGCCAGCAGGTCAGACAGGGAAACAGATACGCAGTATTTT
16	TRBV7-2	.	TRBJ1-2	TRBD1	CASSRLDRGRGYGYTF	TGTGCCAGCAGCCGTCTCGACAGGGGGCGAGGCTATGGCTACACCTTC
16	TRBV7-9	.	TRBJ2-2	.	CASSPIPSSNTGELFF	TGTGCCAGCAGCCCCATCCCCAGTTCGAACACCGGGGAGCTGTTTTTT
13	TRBV27	.	TRBJ2-7	.	CASRSGGAYEQYF	TGTGCCAGCAGGTCGGGTGGGGCCTACGAGCAGTACTTC
16	TRBV5-8	few	TRBJ2-2	.	CASSATVPVRTGELFF	TGTGCCAGCAGCGCGACAGTACCCGTTCGCACCGGGGAGCTGTTTTTT
14	TRBV15	few	TRBJ2-7	.	CATSRELASYEQYF	TGTGCCACCAGCAGAGAACTAGCATCCTACGAGCAGTACTTC
15	TRBV5-1	.	TRBJ2-7	.	CASSLEPSNSYEQYF	TGCGCCAGCAGCTTGGAGCCAAGTAACTCCTACGAGCAGTACTTC
17	TRBV7-9	.	TRBJ2-1	TRBD2	CASSLGLAGEGYNEQFF	TGTGCCAGCAGCCTCGGACTAGCGGGGGAGGGATACAATGAGCAGTTCTTC
13	TRBV2	.	TRBJ2-5	.	CASSRNREETQYF	TGTGCCAGCAGTCGAAATAGAGAAGAGACCCAGTACTTC
15	TRBV14	.	TRBJ2-1	.	CASSQADSPYNEQFF	TGTGCCAGCAGCCAAGCTGACTCGCCGTATAATGAGCAGTTCTTC
11	TRBV2	.	TRBJ2-7	.	CASSQTYEQYF	TGTGCCAGCAGTCAAACCTACGAGCAGTACTTC
13	TRBV6-5	.	TRBJ2-7	.	CASTPDSSYEQYF	TGTGCCAGCACCCCGGACAGTTCCTACGAGCAGTACTTC
18	TRBV30	few	TRBJ1-5	TRBD1	CAWSTGIQGALSNQPQHF	TGTGCCTGGAGTACCGGAATACAGGGGGCACTTAGCAATCAGCCCCAGCATTTT
15	TRBV6-1	.	TRBJ2-1	.	CASSEEGRIHNEQFF	TGTGCCAGCAGTGAGGAGGGGCGGATTCACAATGAGCAGTTCTTC
16	TRBV5-6	.	TRBJ2-1	TRBD2	CASSSLAGGSYNEQFF	TGTGCCAGCAGCTCTCTAGCGGGAGGGTCCTACAATGAGCAGTTCTTC
14	TRBV2	.	TRBJ2-7	TRBD2	CASNTLAGRYEQYF	TGTGCCAGCAATACCCTAGCGGGACGCTACGAGCAGTACTTC
14	TRBV6-1	once	TRBJ2-7	TRBD2	CASITSGSALEQYF	TGTGCCAGCATAACCAGCGGGAGCGCGCTCGAGCAGTACTTC
15	TRBV7-6	few	TRBJ2-1	TRBD2	CASSPFSGRLNEQFF	TGTGCCAGCAGCCCATTTAGCGGGAGGTTGAATGAGCAGTTCTTC
16	TRBV5-1	.	TRBJ1-5	TRBD1	CASSPTGTGSNQPQHF	TGCGCCAGCAGCCCGACAGGGACGGGTAGCAATCAGCCCCAGCATTTT
13	TRBV10-3	.	TRBJ2-1	TRBD2	CATSKDGGNEQFF	TGTGCCACATCCAAGGACGGGGGGAATGAGCAGTTCTTC
13	TRBV5-6	.	TRBJ2-7	.	CASSPPGSYEQYF	TGTGCCAGCAGCCCTCCGGGGTCCTACGAGCAGTACTTC